This T cell receptor (beta chain) was found in a study of early T cells in non-severe SARS-CoV-2 infection. This clonotype was recorded at least ten times. V lost 8 bases, J lost 4 bases, and 9 bases lay in between. CDR1 is MNHEY, CDR2 SVGAGI, per germline. The CDR3 contains 11 residues. Molecules of cDNA were individually given unique molecular identifiers that were attached to them. TCRdb passed the 5' RACE reads through MiXCR, listing each CDR3 protein once. This sample has 60,000 or so distinct CDR3 sequences, with about 9.8% found just once. This chain links TRBV6-5 with TRBJ2-7; D possibly corresponds to TRBD1 (5 bases). This sequence originates from an adult who was a healthcare worker with PCR-confirmed SARS-CoV-2 infection or an uninfected control (not recorded which). Sequencing was performed on whole blood. CDR3 loop: CASADSYEQYF. The CDR3 nucleotides are TGTGCCAGCGCAGACAGTTACGAGCAGTACTTC.